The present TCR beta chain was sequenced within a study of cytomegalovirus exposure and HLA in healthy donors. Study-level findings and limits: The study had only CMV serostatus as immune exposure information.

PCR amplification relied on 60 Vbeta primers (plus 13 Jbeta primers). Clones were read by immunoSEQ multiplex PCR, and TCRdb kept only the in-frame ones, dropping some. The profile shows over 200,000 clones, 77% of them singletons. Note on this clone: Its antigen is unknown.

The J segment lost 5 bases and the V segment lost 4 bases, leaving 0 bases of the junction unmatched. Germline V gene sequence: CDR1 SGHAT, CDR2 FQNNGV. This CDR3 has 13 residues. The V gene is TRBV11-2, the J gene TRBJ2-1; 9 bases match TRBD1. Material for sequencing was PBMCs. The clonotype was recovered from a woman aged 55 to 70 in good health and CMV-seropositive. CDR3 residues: CASSWDRDNEQFF. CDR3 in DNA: TGTGCCAGCAGCTGGGACAGGGACAATGAGCAGTTCTTC.